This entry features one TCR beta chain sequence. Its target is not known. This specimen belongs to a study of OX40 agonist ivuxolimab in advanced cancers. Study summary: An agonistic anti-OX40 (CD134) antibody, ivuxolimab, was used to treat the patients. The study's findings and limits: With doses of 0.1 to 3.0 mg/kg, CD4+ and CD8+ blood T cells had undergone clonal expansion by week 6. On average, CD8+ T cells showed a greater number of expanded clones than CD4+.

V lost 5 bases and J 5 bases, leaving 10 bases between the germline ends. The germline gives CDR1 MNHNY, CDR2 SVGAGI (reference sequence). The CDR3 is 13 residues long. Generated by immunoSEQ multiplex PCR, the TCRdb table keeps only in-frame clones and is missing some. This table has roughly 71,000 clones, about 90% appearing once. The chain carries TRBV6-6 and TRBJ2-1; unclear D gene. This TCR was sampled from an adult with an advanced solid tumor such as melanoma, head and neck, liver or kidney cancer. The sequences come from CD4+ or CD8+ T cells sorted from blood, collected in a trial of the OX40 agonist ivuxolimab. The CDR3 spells CASSTGPHNEQFF. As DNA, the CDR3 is TGTGCCAGCAGTACCGGACCACACAATGAGCAGTTCTTC.